This T cell receptor (beta chain) was documented in a study of T cell responses to AZD1222 COVID-19 vaccine. About the study: Pooled together were second doses at about 4 or about 12 weeks.

This table comes from immunoSEQ multiplex PCR, and its TCRdb copy is limited to in-frame clones, with some not included. The data contain 85,000 to 100,000 clones, approximately 88% of them seen just once; the ten biggest clones take up 3.5% to 4.5%. Study-wide results and caveats: Donors, mostly white British, included more females; clonal diversity was possibly underestimated. Among spike-specific TCRs, nearly half reportedly target unmutated variant regions. At baseline, just five or six AZD1222 recipients tested seropositive.

Comments on this clone: Its antigen is as yet unknown.

From germline, CDR1 is MNHEY and CDR2 SVGEGT. The V gene lost 4 bases and the J gene lost 12 bases, with 15 bases spanning the gap. The CDR3 sequence is 12 residues long. The sequencing here drew on peripheral blood, taken on day 0 of AZD1222 vaccination. The chain has TRBV6-2 or TRBV6-3 and TRBJ1-1; D unclear. The clonotype comes from an adult in good health. This chain's CDR3 is CASSSGSPRTFF. Here the CDR3 DNA reads TGTGCCAGCAGTTCCGGGTCCCCGAGGACTTTCTTT.